The sequence of this T cell receptor (beta chain) was determined in a study of blood T cells in healthy people across ages. A sample-barcoded 5' primer and a J-beta primer mix were used in a second PCR of about 7 to 12 cycles. TCRdb used MiXCR to reprocess the 5' RACE reads, holding one entry per CDR3 protein. Among some 1.6 million distinct CDR3 sequences listed, around 35% were seen once. This clonotype was seen more than once but under ten times. What it binds is not known. This CDR3 spans 13 amino acids. The V segment lost 6 bases and the J segment 4 bases; nucleotides outside the gene matches: 5. The germline CDR1 and CDR2 sequences are SQVTM and ANQGSEA. Study-wide points: A strong correlation between TCR beta diversity and naive T cell percentage was seen.

The chain employs TRBV29-1 and TRBJ2-2; TRBD1 matches 7 bases. The clonotype originates from a woman in her twenties or thirties in good health. The sample taken for sequencing was blood. Written as DNA, the CDR3 is TGCAGCGTCTCAGGGGGATTCACCGGGGAGCTGTTTTTT. It codes for CSVSGGFTGELFF.